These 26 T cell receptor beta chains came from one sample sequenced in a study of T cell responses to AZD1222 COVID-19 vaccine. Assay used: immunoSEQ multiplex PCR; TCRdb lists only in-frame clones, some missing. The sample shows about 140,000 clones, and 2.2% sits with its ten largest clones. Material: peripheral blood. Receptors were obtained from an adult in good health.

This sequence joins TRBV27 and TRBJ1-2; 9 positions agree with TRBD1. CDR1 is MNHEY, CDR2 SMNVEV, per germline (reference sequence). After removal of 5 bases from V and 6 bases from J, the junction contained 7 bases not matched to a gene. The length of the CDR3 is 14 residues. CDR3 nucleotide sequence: TGTGCCAGCAGTCGCCGGGACAGGGTTCATGGCTACACCTTC. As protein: CASSRRDRVHGYTF.

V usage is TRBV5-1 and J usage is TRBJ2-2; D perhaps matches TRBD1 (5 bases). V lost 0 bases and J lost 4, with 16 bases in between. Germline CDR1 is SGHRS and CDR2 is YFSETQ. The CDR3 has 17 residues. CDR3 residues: CASSLVGAPPGTGELFF. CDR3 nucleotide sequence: TGCGCCAGCAGCTTGGTAGGGGCCCCGCCAGGCACCGGGGAGCTGTTTTTT.

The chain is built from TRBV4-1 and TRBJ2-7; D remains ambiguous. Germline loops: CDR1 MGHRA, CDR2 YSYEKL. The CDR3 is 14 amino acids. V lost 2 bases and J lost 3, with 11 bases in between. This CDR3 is CASSQLGTSYEQYF. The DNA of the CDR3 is TGCGCCAGCAGCCAACTTGGTACCAGCTACGAGCAGTACTTC.

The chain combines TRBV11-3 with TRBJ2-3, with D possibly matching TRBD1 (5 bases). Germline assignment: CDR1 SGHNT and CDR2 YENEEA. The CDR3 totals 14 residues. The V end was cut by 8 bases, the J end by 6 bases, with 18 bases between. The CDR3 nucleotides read TGTGCCAGCGCCTCTGGGGCCTCCGCGGATACGCAGTATTTT. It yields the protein CASASGASADTQYF. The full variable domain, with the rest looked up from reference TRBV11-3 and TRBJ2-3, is EAGVVQSPRYKIIEKKQPVAFWCNPISGHNTLYWYLQNLGQGPELLIRYENEEAVDDSQLPKDRFSAERLKGVDSTLKIQPAELGDSAVYLCASASGASADTQYFGPGTRLTVL.

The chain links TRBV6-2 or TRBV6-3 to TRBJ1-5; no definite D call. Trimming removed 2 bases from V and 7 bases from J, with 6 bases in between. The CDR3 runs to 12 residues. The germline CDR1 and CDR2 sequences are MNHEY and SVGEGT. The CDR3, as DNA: TGTGCCAGCAGTTACGAGGGCCAGCCCCAGCATTTT. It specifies CASSYEGQPQHF.

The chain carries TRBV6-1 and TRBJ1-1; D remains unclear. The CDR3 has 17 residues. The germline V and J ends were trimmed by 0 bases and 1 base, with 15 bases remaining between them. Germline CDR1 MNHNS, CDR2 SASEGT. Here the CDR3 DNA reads TGTGCCAGCAGTGAAGCTCGACGGGGAGGAACGAACACTGAAGCTTTCTTT. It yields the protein CASSEARRGGTNTEAFF.

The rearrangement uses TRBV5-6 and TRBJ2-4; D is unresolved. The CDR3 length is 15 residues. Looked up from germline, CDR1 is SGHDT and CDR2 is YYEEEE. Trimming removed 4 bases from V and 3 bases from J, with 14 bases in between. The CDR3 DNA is TGTGCCAGCAGCGACCCTTTTACTGGCAAAAACATTCAGTACTTC. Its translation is CASSDPFTGKNIQYF.

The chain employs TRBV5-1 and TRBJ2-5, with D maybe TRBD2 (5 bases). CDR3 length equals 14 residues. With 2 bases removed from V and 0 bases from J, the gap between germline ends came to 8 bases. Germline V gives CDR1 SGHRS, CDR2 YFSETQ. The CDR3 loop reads CASSFPGNQETQYF. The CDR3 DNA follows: TGCGCCAGCAGCTTTCCGGGGAACCAAGAGACCCAGTACTTC.

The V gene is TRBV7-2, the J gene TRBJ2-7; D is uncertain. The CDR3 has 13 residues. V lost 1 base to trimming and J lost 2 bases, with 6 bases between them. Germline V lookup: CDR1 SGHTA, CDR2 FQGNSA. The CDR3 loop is CASSLEGPYEQYF. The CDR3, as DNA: TGTGCCAGCAGCTTAGAAGGCCCCTACGAGCAGTACTTC.

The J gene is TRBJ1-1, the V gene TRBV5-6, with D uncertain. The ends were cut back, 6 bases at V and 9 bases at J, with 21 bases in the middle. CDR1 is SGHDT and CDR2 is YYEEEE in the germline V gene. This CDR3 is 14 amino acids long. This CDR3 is CASTTPPGSQKAFF. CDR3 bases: TGTGCCAGCACTACCCCCCCGGGCAGCCAAAAAGCTTTCTTT.

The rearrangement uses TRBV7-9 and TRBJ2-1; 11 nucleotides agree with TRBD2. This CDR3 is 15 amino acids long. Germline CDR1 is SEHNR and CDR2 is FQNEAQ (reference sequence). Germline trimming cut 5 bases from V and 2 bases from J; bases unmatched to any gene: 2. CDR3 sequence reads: CASSGLAGPYNEQFF. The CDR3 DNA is TGTGCCAGCAGCGGACTAGCGGGCCCCTACAATGAGCAGTTCTTC.

CDR3 region: CAWSRGQGDSPLHF. In DNA, the CDR3 is TGTGCCTGGAGCCGGGGACAGGGGGATTCACCCCTCCACTTT. The chain is built from TRBV30 and TRBJ1-6; 11 nucleotides align to TRBD1. CDR1 is GTSNPN and CDR2 is SVGIG in the germline V gene (reference sequence). CDR3 size: 14 residues. Trimming removed 3 bases from V and 8 bases from J; junction bases left unmatched: 3. The complete variable domain, with remaining parts taken from reference TRBV30 and TRBJ1-6, reads SQTIHQWPATLVQPVGSPLSLECTVEGTSNPNLYWYRQAAGRGLQLLFYSVGIGQISSEVPQNLSASRPQDRQFILSSKKLLLSDSGFYLCAWSRGQGDSPLHFGNGTRLTVT.

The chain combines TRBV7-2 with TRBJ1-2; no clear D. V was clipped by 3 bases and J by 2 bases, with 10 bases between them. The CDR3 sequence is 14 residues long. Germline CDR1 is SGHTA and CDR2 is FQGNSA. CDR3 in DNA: TGTGCCAGCAGCTTCGGTTTCTCCAACTATGGCTACACCTTC. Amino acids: CASSFGFSNYGYTF.

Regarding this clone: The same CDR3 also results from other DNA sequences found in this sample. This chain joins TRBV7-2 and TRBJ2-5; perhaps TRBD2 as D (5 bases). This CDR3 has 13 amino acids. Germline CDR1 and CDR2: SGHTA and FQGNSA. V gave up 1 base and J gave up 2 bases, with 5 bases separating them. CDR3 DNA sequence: TGTGCCAGCAGCTTAGTAGCGCAAGAGACCCAGTACTTC. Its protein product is CASSLVAQETQYF. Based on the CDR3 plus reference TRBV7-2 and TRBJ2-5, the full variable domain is GAGVSQSPSNKVTEKGKDVELRCDPISGHTALYWYRQSLGQGLEFLIYFQGNSAPDKSGLPSDRFSAERTGGSVSTLTIQRTQQEDSAVYLCASSLVAQETQYFGPGTRLLVL.

CDR3 residues: CASSVYSNQPQHF. DNA for the CDR3: TGTGCCAGCAGTGTTTATAGCAATCAGCCCCAGCATTTT. This rearrangement joins TRBV12-3 or TRBV12-4 to TRBJ1-5; D not certain. The CDR3 has 13 residues. V lost 5 bases, J lost 0 bases, and 5 bases lay in between.

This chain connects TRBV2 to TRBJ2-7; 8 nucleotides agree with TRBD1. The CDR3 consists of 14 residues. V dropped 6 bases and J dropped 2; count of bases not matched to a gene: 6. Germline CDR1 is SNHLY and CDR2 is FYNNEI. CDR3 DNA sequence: TGTGCCAGCAGCTTCGGACAGGGCCCCTACGAGCAGTACTTC. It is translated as CASSFGQGPYEQYF.

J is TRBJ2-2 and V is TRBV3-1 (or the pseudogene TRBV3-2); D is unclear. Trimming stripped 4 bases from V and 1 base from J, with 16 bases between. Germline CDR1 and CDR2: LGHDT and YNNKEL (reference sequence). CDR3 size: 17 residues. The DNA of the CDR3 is TGTGCCAGCAGCCCTCCTCTGTGGGCAGAGAACACCGGGGAGCTGTTTTTT. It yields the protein CASSPPLWAENTGELFF.

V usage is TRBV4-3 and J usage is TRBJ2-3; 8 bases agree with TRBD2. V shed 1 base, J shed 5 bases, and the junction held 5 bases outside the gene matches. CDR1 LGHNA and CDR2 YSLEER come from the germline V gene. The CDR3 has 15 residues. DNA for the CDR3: TGCGCCAGCAGCCAAGGGCTAGCGGGTAAAGATACGCAGTATTTT. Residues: CASSQGLAGKDTQYF.

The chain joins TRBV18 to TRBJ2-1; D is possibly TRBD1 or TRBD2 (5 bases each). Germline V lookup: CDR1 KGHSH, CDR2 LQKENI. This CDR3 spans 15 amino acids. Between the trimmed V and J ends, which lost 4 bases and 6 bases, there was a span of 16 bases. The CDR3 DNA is TGTGCCAGCTCACGGGGACCGCCGGAGGTCAATGAGCAGTTCTTC. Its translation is CASSRGPPEVNEQFF.

The CDR3 protein is CASISWPKRGTQYF. For the CDR3, the DNA is TGTGCCAGCATTTCGTGGCCGAAAAGGGGTACGCAGTATTTT. The chain combines TRBV28 with TRBJ2-3; D is possibly TRBD1 (5 bases). There are 14 residues in the CDR3. With 7 bases removed from V and 8 bases from J, the gap between germline ends came to 19 bases. Per germline, CDR1 MDHEN and CDR2 SYDVKM. Full variable domain (missing parts from reference TRBV28 and TRBJ2-3): DVKVTQSSRYLVKRTGEKVFLECVQDMDHENMFWYRQDPGLGLRLIYFSYDVKMKEKGDIPEGYSVSREKKERFSLILESASTNQTSMYLCASISWPKRGTQYFGPGTRLTVL.

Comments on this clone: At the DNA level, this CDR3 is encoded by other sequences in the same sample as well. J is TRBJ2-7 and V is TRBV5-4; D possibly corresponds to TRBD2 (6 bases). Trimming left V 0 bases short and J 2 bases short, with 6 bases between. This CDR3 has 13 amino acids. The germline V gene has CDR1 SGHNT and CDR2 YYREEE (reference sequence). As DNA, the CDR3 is TGTGCCAGCAGCTTGGGGGAGGCCTACGAGCAGTACTTC. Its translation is CASSLGEAYEQYF.

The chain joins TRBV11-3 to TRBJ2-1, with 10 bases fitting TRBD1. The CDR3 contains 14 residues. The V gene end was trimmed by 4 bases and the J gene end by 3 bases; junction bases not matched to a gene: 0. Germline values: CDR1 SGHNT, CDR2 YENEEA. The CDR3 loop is CASSWTGGYNEQFF. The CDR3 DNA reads TGTGCCAGCAGCTGGACAGGGGGCTACAATGAGCAGTTCTTC. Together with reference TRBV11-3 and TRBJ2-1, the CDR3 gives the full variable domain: EAGVVQSPRYKIIEKKQPVAFWCNPISGHNTLYWYLQNLGQGPELLIRYENEEAVDDSQLPKDRFSAERLKGVDSTLKIQPAELGDSAVYLCASSWTGGYNEQFFGPGTRLTVL.

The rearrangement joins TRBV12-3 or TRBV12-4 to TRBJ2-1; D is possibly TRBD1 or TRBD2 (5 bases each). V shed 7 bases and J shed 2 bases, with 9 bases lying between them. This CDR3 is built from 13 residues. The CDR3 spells CASNPGPYNEQFF. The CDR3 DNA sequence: TGTGCCAGCAACCCGGGGCCCTACAATGAGCAGTTCTTC.

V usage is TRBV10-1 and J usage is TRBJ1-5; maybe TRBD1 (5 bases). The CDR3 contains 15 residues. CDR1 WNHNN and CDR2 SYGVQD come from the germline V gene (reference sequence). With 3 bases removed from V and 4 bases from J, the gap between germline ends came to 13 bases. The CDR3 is CASSDSGTENQPQHF. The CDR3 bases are TGCGCCAGCAGTGACTCAGGGACGGAAAATCAGCCCCAGCATTTT.

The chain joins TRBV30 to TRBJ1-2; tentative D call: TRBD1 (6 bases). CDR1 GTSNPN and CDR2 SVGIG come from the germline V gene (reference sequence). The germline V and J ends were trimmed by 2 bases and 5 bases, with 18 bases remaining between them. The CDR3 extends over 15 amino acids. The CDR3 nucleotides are TGTGCCTGGAGTATGTATGGGGGCGGAATTTATGGCTACACCTTC. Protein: CAWSMYGGGIYGYTF.

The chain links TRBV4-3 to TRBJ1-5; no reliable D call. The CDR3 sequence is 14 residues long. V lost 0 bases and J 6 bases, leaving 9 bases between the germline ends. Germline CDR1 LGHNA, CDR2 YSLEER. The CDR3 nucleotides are TGCGCCAGCAGCCAAGATATGGGGTCTCAGCCCCAGCATTTT. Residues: CASSQDMGSQPQHF.